The 23 T cell receptor beta chains in this list originate from one sample, sequenced in a study of blood T cells in healthy people across ages. Through a sample-barcoded 5' primer and a J-beta primer mix, a second PCR was run for roughly 6 to 12 cycles. From the 5' RACE reads, TCRdb called clonotypes with MiXCR, one entry per CDR3 protein. This sample has 450,000 to 700,000 distinct CDR3 sequences, with approximately 25% found just once. Sequencing was performed on blood. The source is a woman between 65 and 79 years old in good health.

The chain joins TRBV5-1 to TRBJ2-5, with D perhaps assigned TRBD1 or TRBD2 (5 bases each). V was shortened by 2 bases and J by 4 bases, with 15 bases between the two germline ends. The germline V gene has CDR1 SGHRS and CDR2 YFSETQ. This CDR3 spans 15 amino acids. The DNA of the CDR3 is TGCGCCAGCAGCTTCTCCGGGACCGGGCGAGAGACCCAGTACTTC. Its protein is CASSFSGTGRETQYF.

The gene calls are TRBV4-3 and TRBJ1-2, with a tentative D call TRBD1 (5 bases). Germline V gene data show CDR1 as LGHNA and CDR2 as YSLEER. The CDR3 is made up of 14 amino acids. V lost 0 bases, J lost 7 bases, and 12 bases lay in between. In nucleotides, the CDR3 is TGCGCCAGCAGCCAAGATCGGGAAGGGACTGGCTACACCTTC. Translating it yields CASSQDREGTGYTF.

This clonotype was seen more than once but under ten times. This chain joins TRBV12-3 or TRBV12-4 and TRBJ2-5, with 7 bases aligning to TRBD1. V lost 3 bases and J lost 9; bases outside the gene matches: 4. The CDR3 is 12 residues long. The CDR3 reads CASSFGQAAQYF. CDR3 in DNA: TGTGCCAGCAGTTTCGGACAGGCGGCCCAGTACTTC.

The chain has TRBV23-1 and TRBJ2-1; 8 bases match TRBD1. TRBV23-1 is labeled an ORF, and its function is uncertain. The CDR3 contains 17 residues. V lost 0 bases and J lost 4; bases outside the gene matches: 8. The CDR3 sequence is CASSQSEPGQDYNEQFF. CDR3 nucleotide sequence: TGCGCCAGCAGTCAATCGGAACCGGGACAGGATTACAATGAGCAGTTCTTC.

The gene calls are TRBV29-1 and TRBJ1-1; no reliable D call. Trimming shortened V by 4 bases and J by 0 bases, and 9 bases separated the two germline ends. This CDR3 region has 13 residues. Germline lookup yields CDR1 SQVTM and CDR2 ANQGSEA. Here the CDR3 DNA reads TGCAGCGTTGTTAAGGAAATGAACACTGAAGCTTTCTTT. Amino acid sequence: CSVVKEMNTEAFF.

The chain combines TRBV4-1 with TRBJ2-5, with a possible D match to TRBD1 (6 bases). This CDR3 spans 15 amino acids. V was cut by 0 bases and J by 4 bases, with 12 bases left in between. The germline gives CDR1 MGHRA, CDR2 YSYEKL. Here the CDR3 reads CASSQENRVGETQYF. CDR3 sequence (DNA): TGCGCCAGCAGCCAAGAAAACAGGGTGGGAGAGACCCAGTACTTC.

The rearrangement uses TRBV5-1 and TRBJ2-1, with TRBD2 identical over 10 bases. The CDR3 length is 16 residues. Losses at the gene ends were 4 bases for V and 3 bases for J; bases not matched to a gene: 7. Germline V gives CDR1 SGHRS, CDR2 YFSETQ. In DNA, the CDR3 is TGCGCCAGCAGCCCAACTAGCGGGACCTACTACAATGAGCAGTTCTTC. This codes for CASSPTSGTYYNEQFF.

This chain connects TRBV29-1 to TRBJ1-2; 9 positions match TRBD1. The germline CDR1 and CDR2 sequences are SQVTM and ANQGSEA. The CDR3 runs 14 residues. Trimming took 4 bases from V and 7 from J; bases not matched to a gene: 10. The CDR3 DNA reads TGCAGCGTTGTGCGGGGACAGGGAATAGGTGGCTACACCTTC. Translating it yields CSVVRGQGIGGYTF. Full variable domain (missing parts from reference TRBV29-1 and TRBJ1-2): SAVISQKPSRDICQRGTSLTIQCQVDSQVTMMFWYRQQPGQSLTLIATANQGSEATYESGFVIDKFPISRPNLTFSTLTVSNMSPEDSSIYLCSVVRGQGIGGYTFGSGTRLTVV.

This clonotype was seen a few times. The CDR3 DNA is TGTGCCAGCAGCTTAAGGTCGGGGCTCACCTACAATGAGCAGTTCTTC. It specifies CASSLRSGLTYNEQFF. The V and J genes are TRBV7-2 and TRBJ2-5; either TRBD1 or TRBD2 may fit D (5 bases each). The end of the DNA aligns better with TRBJ2-1, so the J call may be wrong. The CDR3 is 16 residues long. From germline, CDR1 is SGHTA and CDR2 FQGNSA.

A few counts support this clonotype. CDR3 nucleotides: TGTGCCAGCAGCTTATCAGGGAGGAGAGGCACAGATACGCAGTATTTT. Protein: CASSLSGRRGTDTQYF. The chain uses TRBV7-3 and TRBJ2-3, with D possibly being TRBD2 (6 bases). Trimming shortened V by 2 bases and J by 1 base, and 13 bases separated the two germline ends. There are 16 residues in the CDR3. Germline V CDR1 and CDR2: SGHTA, FQGTGA.

This clonotype was observed a handful of times. Compared with germline, one end of the junction differs, possibly owing to a read error. V is TRBV5-6 and J is TRBJ1-3; D perhaps matches TRBD1 (5 bases). The CDR3 contains 16 residues. Germline V gives CDR1 SGHDT, CDR2 YYEEEE. The CDR3 DNA reads as TGTGCCGGCAGCCACCTACGGGGCTTCTCTGGAAACACCATATATTTT. It yields the protein CAGSHLRGFSGNTIYF.

The chain links TRBV7-7 to TRBJ2-5, with a weak D call TRBD1 (5 bases). V was trimmed by 5 bases and J by 5 bases, leaving 12 bases between them. This CDR3 spans 13 amino acids. Per the germline V gene, CDR1 is SSHAT and CDR2 is FNYEAQ (reference sequence). The CDR3 DNA reads as TGTGCCAGCAGCAACAGGATCCGGGAGACCCAGTACTTC. This codes for CASSNRIRETQYF.

Only a few counts were recorded for this clonotype. The chain joins TRBV20-1 to TRBJ1-2, with TRBD1 identical over 7 bases. Germline V gene data show CDR1 as DFQATT and CDR2 as SNEGSKA (reference sequence). The CDR3 sequence is 14 residues long. The ends lost 3 bases at V and 4 bases at J; junction bases unmatched: 8. Written as DNA, the CDR3 is TGCAGTGCTAGCGGCCGGACAGGCGTCTATGGCTACACCTTC. Protein: CSASGRTGVYGYTF.

The chain employs TRBV7-8 and TRBJ1-2, with D unresolved. CDR1 is SGHVS and CDR2 is FQNEAQ in the germline V gene. The CDR3 is 12 amino acids. The V end was cut by 1 base, the J end by 4 bases, with 4 bases between. Written as DNA, the CDR3 is TGTGCCAGCAGCTTAGTCTTCTATGGCTACACCTTC. It is translated as CASSLVFYGYTF.

This clonotype was recorded at least ten times. The chain has TRBV6-2 or TRBV6-3 and TRBJ1-1; D is perhaps TRBD1 (5 bases). The ends were cut back, 6 bases at V and 1 base at J, with 9 bases in the middle. Germline V gene sequence: CDR1 MNHEY, CDR2 SVGEGT. The CDR3 consists of 13 residues. CDR3 amino acids: CASSPQGNTEAFF. In nucleotides, the CDR3 is TGTGCCAGCAGCCCTCAGGGGAACACTGAAGCTTTCTTT.

In its sample, this clonotype was seen a few times. This chain links TRBV5-1 with TRBJ2-5; 10 positions agree with TRBD2. The CDR3 contains 15 residues. Looked up from germline, CDR1 is SGHRS and CDR2 is YFSETQ. After removal of 4 bases from V and 3 bases from J, the junction contained 6 bases not matched to a gene. The CDR3 DNA is TGCGCCAGCAGCAACCTTAGCGGGGGGAAAGAGACCCAGTACTTC. It specifies CASSNLSGGKETQYF.

This clonotype showed up just a few times. The rearrangement links TRBV7-8 to TRBJ2-2, with a tentative D call TRBD2 (6 bases). Germline CDR1 is SGHVS and CDR2 is FQNEAQ. The V end was cut by 1 base, the J end by 3 bases, with 15 bases between. The length of the CDR3 is 17 residues. In nucleotides, the CDR3 is TGTGCCAGCAGCTTAGGGCCTACCGGGAGCCACACCGGGGAGCTGTTTTTT. This gives the protein CASSLGPTGSHTGELFF.

V gene TRBV11-2 combines with J gene TRBJ2-7; tentative D call: TRBD2 (7 bases). The CDR3 spans 12 residues. Trimming pared 6 bases from V and 5 bases from J, leaving 11 bases between. The germline V gene encodes CDR1 SGHAT and CDR2 FQNNGV. CDR3 bases: TGTGCCAGCAGGGGGGGGGCCCACGAGCAGTACTTC. This translates into CASRGGAHEQYF. The whole variable domain, filled in from reference TRBV11-2 and TRBJ2-7, reads EAGVAQSPRYKIIEKRQSVAFWCNPISGHATLYWYQQILGQGPKLLIQFQNNGVVDDSQLPKDRFSAERLKGVDSTLKIQPAKLEDSAVYLCASRGGAHEQYFGPGTRLTVT.

The J gene is TRBJ2-3, the V gene TRBV6-2 or TRBV6-3, with 13 bases aligning to TRBD2. Germline V gives CDR1 MNHEY, CDR2 SVGEGT. The CDR3 runs to 15 residues. V was clipped by 8 bases and J by 12 bases; unmatched bases: 14. The DNA for the CDR3 is TGTGCCAGCGCCAACCCGGGACTAGCGGGAAAGACCCAGTATTTT. Its protein product is CASANPGLAGKTQYF.

The J gene is TRBJ2-4, the V gene TRBV2; 7 bases map to TRBD1. The CDR3 contains 16 residues. Germline assignment: CDR1 SNHLY and CDR2 FYNNEI. V was clipped by 4 bases and J by 6 bases; unmatched bases: 12. The CDR3 nucleotides are TGTGCCAGCAGTGCCTTGGGACAGCCGCCGGGAAACATTCAGTACTTC. Translating gives CASSALGQPPGNIQYF.

This clonotype was counted a few times. At one boundary the junction diverges from the germline segment, which might be a read error. The CDR3 protein is CASSLSGASESPFHF. The CDR3 region has the DNA TGTGCCAGCAGCTTATCGGGGGCGAGTGAATCACCCTTCCACTTT. The chain uses TRBV7-2 and TRBJ1-6, with D maybe TRBD1 (6 bases). The CDR3 is 15 amino acids. CDR1 is SGHTA, CDR2 FQGNSA, per germline. Full variable domain (missing parts from reference TRBV7-2 and TRBJ1-6): GAGVSQSPSNKVTEKGKDVELRCDPISGHTALYWYRQSLGQGLEFLIYFQGNSAPDKSGLPSDRFSAERTGGSVSTLTIQRTQQEDSAVYLCASSLSGASESPFHFGNGTRLTVT.

V gene TRBV5-1 combines with J gene TRBJ2-1; weak D call: TRBD1 (5 bases). Trimming pared 1 base from V and 8 bases from J, leaving 16 bases between. The CDR3 is 15 amino acids. Germline V lookup: CDR1 SGHRS, CDR2 YFSETQ. CDR3 in amino acids: CASSLSRVGVDEQFF. CDR3 in DNA: TGCGCCAGCAGCTTGAGCAGGGTAGGAGTCGATGAGCAGTTCTTC.

This clonotype was detected a few times. The CDR3, as DNA: TGTGCCAGCAGCTCCCAGGGGGCTGCGGAGACCCAGTACTTC. Its protein product is CASSSQGAAETQYF. The chain recombines TRBV7-2 with TRBJ2-5; the match to TRBD1 covers 8 bases. V lost 4 bases to trimming and J lost 5 bases; unmatched junction nucleotides: 6. The CDR3 is made up of 14 amino acids. Germline values: CDR1 SGHTA, CDR2 FQGNSA.